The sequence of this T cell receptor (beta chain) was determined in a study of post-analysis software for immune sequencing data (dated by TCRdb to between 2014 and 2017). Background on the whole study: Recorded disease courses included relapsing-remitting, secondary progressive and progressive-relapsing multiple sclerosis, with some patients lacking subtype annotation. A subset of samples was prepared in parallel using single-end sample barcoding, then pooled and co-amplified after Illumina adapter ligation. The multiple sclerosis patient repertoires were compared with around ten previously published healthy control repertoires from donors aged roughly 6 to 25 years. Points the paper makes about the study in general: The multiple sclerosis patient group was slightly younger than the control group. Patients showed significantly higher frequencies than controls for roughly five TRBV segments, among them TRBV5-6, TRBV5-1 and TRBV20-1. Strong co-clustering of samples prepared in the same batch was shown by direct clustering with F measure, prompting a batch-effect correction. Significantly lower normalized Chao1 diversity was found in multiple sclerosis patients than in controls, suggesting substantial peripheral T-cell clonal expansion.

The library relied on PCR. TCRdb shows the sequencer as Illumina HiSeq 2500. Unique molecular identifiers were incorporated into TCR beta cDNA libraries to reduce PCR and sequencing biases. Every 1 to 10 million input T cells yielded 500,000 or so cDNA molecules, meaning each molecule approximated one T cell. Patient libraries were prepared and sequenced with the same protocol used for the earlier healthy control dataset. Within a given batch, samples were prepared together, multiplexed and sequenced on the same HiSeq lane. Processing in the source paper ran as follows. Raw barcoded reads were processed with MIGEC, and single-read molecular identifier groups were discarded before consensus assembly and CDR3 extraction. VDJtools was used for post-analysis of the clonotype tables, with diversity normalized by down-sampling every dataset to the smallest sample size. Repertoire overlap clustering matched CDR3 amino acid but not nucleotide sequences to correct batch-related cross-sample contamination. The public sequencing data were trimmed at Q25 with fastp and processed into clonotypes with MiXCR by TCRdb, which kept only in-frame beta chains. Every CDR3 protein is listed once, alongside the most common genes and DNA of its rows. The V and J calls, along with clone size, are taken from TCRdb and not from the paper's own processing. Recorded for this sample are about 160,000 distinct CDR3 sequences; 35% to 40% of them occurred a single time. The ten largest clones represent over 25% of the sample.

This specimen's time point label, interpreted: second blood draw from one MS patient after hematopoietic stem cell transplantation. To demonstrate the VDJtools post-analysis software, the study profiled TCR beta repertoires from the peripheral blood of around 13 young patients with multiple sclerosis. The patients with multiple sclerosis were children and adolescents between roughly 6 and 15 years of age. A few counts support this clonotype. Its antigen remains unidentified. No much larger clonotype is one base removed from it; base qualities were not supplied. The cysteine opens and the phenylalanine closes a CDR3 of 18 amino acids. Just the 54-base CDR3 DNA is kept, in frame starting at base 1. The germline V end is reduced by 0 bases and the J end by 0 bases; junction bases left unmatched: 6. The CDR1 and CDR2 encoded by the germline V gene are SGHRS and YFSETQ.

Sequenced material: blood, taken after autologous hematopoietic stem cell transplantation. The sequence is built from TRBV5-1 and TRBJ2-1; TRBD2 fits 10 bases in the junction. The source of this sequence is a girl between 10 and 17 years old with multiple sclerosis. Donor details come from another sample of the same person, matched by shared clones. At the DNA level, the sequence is TGCGCCAGCAGCTTGGCTAGCGGGAGTCTCAGCTCCTACAATGAGCAGTTCTTC. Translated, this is CASSLASGSLSSYNEQFF.